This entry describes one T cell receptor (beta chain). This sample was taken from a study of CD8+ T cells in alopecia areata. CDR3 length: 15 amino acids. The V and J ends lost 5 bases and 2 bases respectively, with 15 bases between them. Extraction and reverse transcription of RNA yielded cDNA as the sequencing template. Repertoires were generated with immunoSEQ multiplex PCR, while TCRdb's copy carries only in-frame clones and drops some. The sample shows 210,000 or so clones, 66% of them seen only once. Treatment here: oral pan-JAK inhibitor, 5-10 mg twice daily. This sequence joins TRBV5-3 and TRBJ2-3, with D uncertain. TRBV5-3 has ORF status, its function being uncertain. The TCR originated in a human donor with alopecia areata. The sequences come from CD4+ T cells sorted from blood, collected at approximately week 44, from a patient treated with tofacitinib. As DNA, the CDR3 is TGTGCCAGAAGACCGAGACGGTTTCTCACAGATACGCAGTATTTT. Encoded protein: CARRPRRFLTDTQYF.